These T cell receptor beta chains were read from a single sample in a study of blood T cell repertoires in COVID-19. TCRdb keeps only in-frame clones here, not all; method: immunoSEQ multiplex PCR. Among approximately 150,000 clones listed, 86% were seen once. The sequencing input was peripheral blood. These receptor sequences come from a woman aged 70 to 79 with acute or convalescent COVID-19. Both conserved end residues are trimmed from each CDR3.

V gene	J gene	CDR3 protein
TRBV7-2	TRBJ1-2	ASSFTGRQTYGYT
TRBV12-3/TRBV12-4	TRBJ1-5	ASSQEGHQPQH
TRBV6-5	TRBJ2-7	ASGGVRGSGEQY
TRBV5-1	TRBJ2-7	ASSSGLETHEQY
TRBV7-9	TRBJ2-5	ASSLIAGTATQY
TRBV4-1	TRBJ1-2	ASSNTGTPINYGYT
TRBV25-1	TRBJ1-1	ASSDPGHNTEAF
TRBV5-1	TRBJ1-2	ASSLEDKEYGYT
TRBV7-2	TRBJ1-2	ASSGTPSNYGYT
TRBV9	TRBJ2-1	ASSPRGTFSYNEQF
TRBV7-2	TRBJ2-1	ASSLAGLRGGRNEQF
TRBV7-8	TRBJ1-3	ADTPPVGGSGNTIY
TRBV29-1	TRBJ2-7	SVERIGVSGEQY
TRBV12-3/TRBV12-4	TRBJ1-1	ASSLGQNTEAF
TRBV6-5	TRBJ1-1	ASSYEVWTEAF
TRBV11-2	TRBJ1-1	ASSLVGTGEAF
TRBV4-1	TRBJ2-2	ASSQPLAGGTGELF
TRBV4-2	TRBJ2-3	ASSQGTGTVPQRTDTQY
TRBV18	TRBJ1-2	ASSPRQGDHYGYT
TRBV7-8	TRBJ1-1	ASGHGVYNEAF
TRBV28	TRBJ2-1	ASSSGSYNEQF
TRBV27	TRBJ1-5	ASSSGTGVPNQPQH
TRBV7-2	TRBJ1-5	ASSLVRGNQPQH
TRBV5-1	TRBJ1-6	ASSLGTGSPLH
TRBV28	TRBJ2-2	ASRPGGTILNTGELF
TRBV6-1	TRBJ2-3	ASSGTSGRAFSTDTQY
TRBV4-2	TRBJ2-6	ASSQDGQPSGANVLT
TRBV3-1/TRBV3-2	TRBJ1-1	ASSQGHRGAF
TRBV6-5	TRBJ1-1	ASRPRQSPEAF
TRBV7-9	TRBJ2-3	ASSLGTTRTDTQY
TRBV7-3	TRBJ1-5	ASSLTLGGILYSNQPQH
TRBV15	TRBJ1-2	ATSRDYDRGHGYT
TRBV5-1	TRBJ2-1	ASSPPGLEQF
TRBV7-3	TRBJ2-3	ASSFSGTSTDTQY
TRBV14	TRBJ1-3	ASSQGRRAGNTIY
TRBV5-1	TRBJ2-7	ASSLGTVSDEQY
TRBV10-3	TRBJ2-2	AINTRQTSNTGELF
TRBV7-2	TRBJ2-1	ASSFGQGGNEQF
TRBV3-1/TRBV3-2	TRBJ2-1	ASSRGGDTNEQF
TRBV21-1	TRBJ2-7	ASSIAPLGQGVYEQY
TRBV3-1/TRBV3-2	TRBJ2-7	ASTRLQGSYEQY
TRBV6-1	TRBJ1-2	ASSEALRGAYYGYT
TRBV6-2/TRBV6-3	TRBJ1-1	ASSSDPGGADTEAF
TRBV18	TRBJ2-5	ASSQKPSTGLSETQY
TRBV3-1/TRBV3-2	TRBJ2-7	ASSQDRVFSEQY
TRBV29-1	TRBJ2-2	SVDTGNTGELF
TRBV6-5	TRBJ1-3	ASRSGDRRAIY
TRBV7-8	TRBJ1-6	ASSSTGGFSPLH
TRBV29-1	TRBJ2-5	SVRRGLAGGSYQETQY